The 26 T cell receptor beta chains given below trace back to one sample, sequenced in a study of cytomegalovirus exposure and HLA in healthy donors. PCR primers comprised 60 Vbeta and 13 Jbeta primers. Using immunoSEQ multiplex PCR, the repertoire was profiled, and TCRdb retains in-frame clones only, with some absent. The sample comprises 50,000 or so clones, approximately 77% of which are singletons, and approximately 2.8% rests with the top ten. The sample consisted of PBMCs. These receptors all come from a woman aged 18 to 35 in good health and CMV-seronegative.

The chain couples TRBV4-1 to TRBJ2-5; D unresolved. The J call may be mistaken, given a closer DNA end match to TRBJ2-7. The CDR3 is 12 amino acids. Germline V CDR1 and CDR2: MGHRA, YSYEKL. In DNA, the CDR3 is TGCGCCAGCAGCCAGAATCTCTACGAGCAGTACTTC. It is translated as CASSQNLYEQYF.

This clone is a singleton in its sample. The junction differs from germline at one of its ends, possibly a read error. The CDR3 sequence is CASSLVVAGYNEQFF. The CDR3 DNA reads TGTGCTAGCAGCTTAGTCGTTGCGGGGTACAATGAGCAGTTCTTC. The rearrangement links TRBV7-7 to TRBJ2-1, with D tentatively TRBD2 (6 bases). The CDR3 loop spans 15 amino acids. Germline values: CDR1 SSHAT, CDR2 FNYEAQ (reference sequence).

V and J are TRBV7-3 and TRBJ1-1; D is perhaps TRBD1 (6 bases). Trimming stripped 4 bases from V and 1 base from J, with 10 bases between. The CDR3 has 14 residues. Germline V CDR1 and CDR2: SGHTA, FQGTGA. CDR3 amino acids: CASSSGTTNTEAFF. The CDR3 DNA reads TGTGCCAGCAGCTCCGGGACAACGAACACTGAAGCTTTCTTT.

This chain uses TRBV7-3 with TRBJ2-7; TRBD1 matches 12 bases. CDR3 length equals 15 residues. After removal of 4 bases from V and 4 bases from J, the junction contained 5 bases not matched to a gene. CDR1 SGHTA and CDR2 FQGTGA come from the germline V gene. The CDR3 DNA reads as TGTGCCAGCAGCTCCGGGACAGGGGGCAGGTACGAGCAGTACTTC. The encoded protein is CASSSGTGGRYEQYF.

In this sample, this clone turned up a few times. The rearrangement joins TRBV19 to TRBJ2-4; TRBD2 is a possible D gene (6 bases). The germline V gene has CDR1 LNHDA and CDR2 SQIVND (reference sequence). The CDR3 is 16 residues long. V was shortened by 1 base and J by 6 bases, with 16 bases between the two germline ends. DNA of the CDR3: TGTGCCAGTAGTATAGCGGCGGGTCAGGGAGGAAACATTCAGTACTTC. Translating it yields CASSIAAGQGGNIQYF.

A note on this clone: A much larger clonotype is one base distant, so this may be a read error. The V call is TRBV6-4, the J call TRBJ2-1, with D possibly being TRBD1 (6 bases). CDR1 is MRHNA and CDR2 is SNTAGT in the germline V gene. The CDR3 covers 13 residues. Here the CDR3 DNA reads TGTGCCAGCAGTGCCCGGACAGAGAATGAGGAGTTCTTC. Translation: CASSARTENEEFF.

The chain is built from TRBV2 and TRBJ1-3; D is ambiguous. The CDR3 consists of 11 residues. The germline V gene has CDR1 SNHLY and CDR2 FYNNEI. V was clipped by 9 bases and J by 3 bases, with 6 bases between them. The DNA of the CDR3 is TGTGCCAGTTCTAATGGAAACACCATATATTTT. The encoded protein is CASSNGNTIYF.

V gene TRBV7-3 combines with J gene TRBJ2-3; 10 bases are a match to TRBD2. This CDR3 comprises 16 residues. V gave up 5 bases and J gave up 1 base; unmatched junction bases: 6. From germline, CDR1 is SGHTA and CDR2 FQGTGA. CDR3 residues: CASSPQSGGGTDTQYF. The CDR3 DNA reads TGTGCCAGCAGCCCACAAAGCGGGGGGGGCACAGATACGCAGTATTTT.

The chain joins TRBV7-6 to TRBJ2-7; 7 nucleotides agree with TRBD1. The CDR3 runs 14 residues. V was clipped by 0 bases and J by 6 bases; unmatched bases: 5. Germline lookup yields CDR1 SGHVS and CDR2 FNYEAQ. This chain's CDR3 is CASSLAYRGGEQYF. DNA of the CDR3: TGTGCCAGCAGCTTAGCGTACAGGGGCGGCGAGCAGTACTTC.

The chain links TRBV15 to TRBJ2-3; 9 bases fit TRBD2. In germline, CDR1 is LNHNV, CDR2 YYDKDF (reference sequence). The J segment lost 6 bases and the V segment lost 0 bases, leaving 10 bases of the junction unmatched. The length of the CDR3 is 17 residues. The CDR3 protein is CATSRDRAGGPGDTQYF. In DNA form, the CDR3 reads TGTGCCACCAGCAGAGATCGGGCGGGAGGGCCCGGCGATACGCAGTATTTT.

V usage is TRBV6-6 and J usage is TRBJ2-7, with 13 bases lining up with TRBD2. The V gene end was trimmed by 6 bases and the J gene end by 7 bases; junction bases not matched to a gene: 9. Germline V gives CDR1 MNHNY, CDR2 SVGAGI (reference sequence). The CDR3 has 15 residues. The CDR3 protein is CASSSPGLAGREQYF. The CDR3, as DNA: TGTGCCAGCAGCTCACCGGGACTAGCGGGACGAGAGCAGTACTTC.

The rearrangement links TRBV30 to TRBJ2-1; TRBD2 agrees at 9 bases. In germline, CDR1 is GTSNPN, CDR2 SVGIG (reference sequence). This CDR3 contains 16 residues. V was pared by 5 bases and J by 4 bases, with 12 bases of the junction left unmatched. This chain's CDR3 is CAWSGSGGNIYNEQFF. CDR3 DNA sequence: TGTGCCTGGTCCGGGAGCGGGGGGAACATTTACAATGAGCAGTTCTTC.

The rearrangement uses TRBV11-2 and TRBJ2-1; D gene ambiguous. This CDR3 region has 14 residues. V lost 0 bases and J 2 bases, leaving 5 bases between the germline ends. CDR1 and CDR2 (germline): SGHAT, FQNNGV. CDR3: CASSLDSPYNEQFF. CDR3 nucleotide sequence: TGTGCCAGCAGCTTAGATAGTCCCTACAATGAGCAGTTCTTC.

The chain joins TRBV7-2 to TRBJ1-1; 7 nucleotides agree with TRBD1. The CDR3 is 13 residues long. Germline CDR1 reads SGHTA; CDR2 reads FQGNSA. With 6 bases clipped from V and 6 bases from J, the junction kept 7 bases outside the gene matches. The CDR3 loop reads CASRLQGFAEAFF. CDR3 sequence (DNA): TGTGCCAGCAGATTACAGGGGTTCGCTGAAGCTTTCTTT.

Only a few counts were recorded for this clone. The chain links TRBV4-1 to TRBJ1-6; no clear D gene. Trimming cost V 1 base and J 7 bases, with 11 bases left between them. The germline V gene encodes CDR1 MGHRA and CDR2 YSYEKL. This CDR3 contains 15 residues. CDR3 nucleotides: TGCGCCAGCAGCCAAGTGACGGGAGTCAATTCACCCCTCCACTTT. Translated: CASSQVTGVNSPLHF.

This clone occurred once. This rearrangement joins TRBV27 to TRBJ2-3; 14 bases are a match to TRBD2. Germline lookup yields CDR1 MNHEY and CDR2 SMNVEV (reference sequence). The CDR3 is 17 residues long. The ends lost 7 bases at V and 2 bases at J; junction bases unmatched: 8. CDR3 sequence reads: CASIPRLAGGYTDTQYF. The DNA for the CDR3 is TGTGCCAGCATCCCCCGACTAGCGGGAGGGTACACAGATACGCAGTATTTT.

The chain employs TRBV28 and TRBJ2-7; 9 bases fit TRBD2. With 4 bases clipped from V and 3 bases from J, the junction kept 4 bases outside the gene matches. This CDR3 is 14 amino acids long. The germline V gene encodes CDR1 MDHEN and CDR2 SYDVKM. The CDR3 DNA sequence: TGTGCCAGCAGTTCTAGCGGGATTGACTACGAGCAGTACTTC. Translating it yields CASSSSGIDYEQYF. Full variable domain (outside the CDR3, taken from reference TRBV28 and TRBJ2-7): DVKVTQSSRYLVKRTGEKVFLECVQDMDHENMFWYRQDPGLGLRLIYFSYDVKMKEKGDIPEGYSVSREKKERFSLILESASTNQTSMYLCASSSSGIDYEQYFGPGTRLTVT.

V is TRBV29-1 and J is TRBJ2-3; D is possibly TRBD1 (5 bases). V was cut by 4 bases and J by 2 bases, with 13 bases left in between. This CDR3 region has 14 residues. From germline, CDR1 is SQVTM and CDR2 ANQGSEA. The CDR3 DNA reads TGCAGCGTTGTGCGACAGAAGCTCACAGATACGCAGTATTTT. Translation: CSVVRQKLTDTQYF.

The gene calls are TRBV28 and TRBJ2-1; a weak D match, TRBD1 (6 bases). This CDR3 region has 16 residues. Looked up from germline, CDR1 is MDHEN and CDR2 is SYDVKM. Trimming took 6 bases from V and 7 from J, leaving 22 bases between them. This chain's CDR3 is CASSLLDTGMRNEQFF. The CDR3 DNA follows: TGTGCCAGCAGCCTCCTCGACACAGGGATGCGGAATGAGCAGTTCTTC.

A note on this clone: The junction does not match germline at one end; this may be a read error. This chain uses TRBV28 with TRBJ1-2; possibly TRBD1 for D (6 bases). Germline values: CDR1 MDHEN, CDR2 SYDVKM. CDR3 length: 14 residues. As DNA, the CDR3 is TGTGCCAGCAGTCCCGGGACACCGGCTTATGACTACACCTTC. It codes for CASSPGTPAYDYTF.

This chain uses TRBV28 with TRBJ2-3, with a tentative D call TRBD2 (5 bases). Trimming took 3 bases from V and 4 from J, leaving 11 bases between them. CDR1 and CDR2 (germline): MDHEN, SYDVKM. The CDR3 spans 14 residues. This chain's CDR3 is CASSFPGKADTQYF. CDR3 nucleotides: TGTGCCAGCAGTTTTCCCGGGAAGGCAGATACGCAGTATTTT. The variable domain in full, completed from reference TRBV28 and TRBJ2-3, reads DVKVTQSSRYLVKRTGEKVFLECVQDMDHENMFWYRQDPGLGLRLIYFSYDVKMKEKGDIPEGYSVSREKKERFSLILESASTNQTSMYLCASSFPGKADTQYFGPGTRLTVL.

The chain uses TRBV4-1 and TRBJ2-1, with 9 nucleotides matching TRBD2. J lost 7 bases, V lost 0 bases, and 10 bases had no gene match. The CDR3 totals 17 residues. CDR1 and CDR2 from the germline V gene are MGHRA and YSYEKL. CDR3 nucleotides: TGCGCCAGCAGCCAAGAAGAGGGACTAGCTTCGGGAAATGAGCAGTTCTTC. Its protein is CASSQEEGLASGNEQFF.

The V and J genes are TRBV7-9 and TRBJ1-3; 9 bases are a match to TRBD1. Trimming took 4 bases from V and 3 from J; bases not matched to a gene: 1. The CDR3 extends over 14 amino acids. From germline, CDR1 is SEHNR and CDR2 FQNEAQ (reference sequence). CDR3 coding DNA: TGTGCCAGCAGCTGGGACAGGGATGGAAACACCATATATTTT. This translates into CASSWDRDGNTIYF.

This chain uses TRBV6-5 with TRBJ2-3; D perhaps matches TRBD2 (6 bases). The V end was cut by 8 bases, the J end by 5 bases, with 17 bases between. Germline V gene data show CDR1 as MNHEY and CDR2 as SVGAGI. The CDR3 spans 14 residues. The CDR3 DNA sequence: TGTGCCAGCGACCCCCGGGGGAGTGGAGATACGCAGTATTTT. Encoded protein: CASDPRGSGDTQYF.

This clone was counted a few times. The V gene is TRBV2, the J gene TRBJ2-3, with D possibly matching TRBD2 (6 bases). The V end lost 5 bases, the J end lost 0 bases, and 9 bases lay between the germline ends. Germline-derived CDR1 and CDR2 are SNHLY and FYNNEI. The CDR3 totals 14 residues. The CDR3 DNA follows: TGTGCCAGCAGTCGGGAGCGGAGCACAGATACGCAGTATTTT. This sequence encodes CASSRERSTDTQYF. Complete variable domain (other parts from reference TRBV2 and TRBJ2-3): EPEVTQTPSHQVTQMGQEVILRCVPISNHLYFYWYRQILGQKVEFLVSFYNNEISEKSEIFDDQFSVERPDGSNFTLKIRSTKLEDSAMYFCASSRERSTDTQYFGPGTRLTVL.

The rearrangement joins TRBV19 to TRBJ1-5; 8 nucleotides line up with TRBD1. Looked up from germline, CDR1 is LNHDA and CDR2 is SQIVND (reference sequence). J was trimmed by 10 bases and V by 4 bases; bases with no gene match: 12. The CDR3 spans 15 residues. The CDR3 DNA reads TGTGCCAGTAGTACGACCGGGACAGGCCTTTTCCCCCAGCATTTT. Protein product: CASSTTGTGLFPQHF.